The entry that follows covers one T cell receptor beta chain sequence. Its binding antigen is unknown. The input lacks base qualities; no much larger clone sits a single base away. This sample was included in a study of technical replicates of blood from several donors (TCRdb year 2017). Receptor amplification or capture employed the immunoSEQ multiplex PCR assay. TCRdb carries this immuneACCESS record with in-frame sequences only. Its versions omit some clonotypes, under half of them owing to an unresolved V gene in the studies checked, with the rest unexplained. Here the sample has around 80,000 clones; more than 95% occur a single time. The top ten clonotypes cover around 0.15% of the sample. Counted from cysteine to phenylalanine, this CDR3 has 19 amino acids. The DNA shown is the 57-base CDR3, in frame from base 1. Germline trimming amounts to 2 bases on V and 4 bases on J, with 11 as the count of junction bases outside the gene matches. CDR1 SGHNT and CDR2 YENEEA are derived from the germline V gene.

Input material: T cells isolated from PBMCs. This clonotype was obtained from a human donor in good health. Recombination linked TRBV11-3 to TRBJ2-2; 12 bases in the junction line up with TRBD2. At the DNA level, the sequence is TGTGCCAGCAGCTTATCTCTTAGACTAGCGGGGGAGAGCACCGGGGAGCTGTTTTTT. Translated, it gives CASSLSLRLAGESTGELFF. Full variable domain (CDR3 extended with the reference TRBV11-3 and TRBJ2-2 proteins): EAGVVQSPRYKIIEKKQPVAFWCNPISGHNTLYWYLQNLGQGPELLIRYENEEAVDDSQLPKDRFSAERLKGVDSTLKIQPAELGDSAVYLCASSLSLRLAGESTGELFFGEGSRLTVL.